These 22 T cell receptor beta chains share one sample of origin, sequenced in a study of T cells in Graves' hyperthyroidism and ophthalmopathy. Regions amplified from RNA transcripts were the TCR beta CDR3 regions. RT-PCR in the first round (using the HTBI primer set) targeted the TCR CDR3. TCRdb itself ran the multiplex PCR reads through MiXCR, one entry per CDR3 protein. The repertoire includes 500,000 to 650,000 distinct CDR3 sequences, 11% to 15% of them detected once, and about 14% sits in the top ten. The specimen was blood. The receptors here all came from a woman aged 40 to 49 with Graves' hyperthyroidism.

This clonotype was seen repeatedly, ten times or more. The CDR3 sequence: CASSPEGRNTQYF. DNA of the CDR3: TGTGCCAGCAGCCCGGAGGGCCGGAATACGCAGTATTTT. V is TRBV11-1 and J is TRBJ2-3, with D possibly being TRBD2 (6 bases). Germline CDR1 and CDR2: SGHAT and FQDESV (reference sequence). This CDR3 contains 13 residues. V dropped 5 bases and J dropped 7 bases, with 13 bases sitting between them.

This clonotype was detected many times. The rearrangement joins TRBV7-8 to TRBJ2-3; 10 bases fit TRBD2. The CDR3 contains 17 residues. CDR1 and CDR2 (germline): SGHVS, FQNEAQ. With 1 base clipped from V and 5 bases from J, the junction kept 9 bases outside the gene matches. CDR3 loop: CASSLGNSGRALDTQYF. DNA for the CDR3: TGTGCCAGCAGCTTAGGGAACAGCGGGAGGGCCCTAGATACGCAGTATTTT.

This clonotype has only a few counts. The chain uses TRBV19 and TRBJ1-1; 7 nucleotides align to TRBD1. CDR1 is LNHDA, CDR2 SQIVND, per germline (reference sequence). The CDR3 extends over 13 amino acids. J gave up 4 bases and V 7 bases, and 6 bases lay outside the gene matches. In DNA, the CDR3 is TGTGCCAGTAAGGCACAGGGGTTCACTGAAGCTTTCTTT. Amino acids: CASKAQGFTEAFF.

In its sample, this clonotype was seen a few times. The chain uses TRBV19 and TRBJ1-1, with 8 bases aligning to TRBD1. V shed 6 bases and J 4 bases; nucleotides not matched to a gene: 10. The CDR3 is made up of 15 amino acids. CDR1 is LNHDA, CDR2 SQIVND, per germline (reference sequence). CDR3 bases: TGTGCCAGTAGCACAAACAGGGGGTCGGGCACTGAAGCTTTCTTT. Protein sequence: CASSTNRGSGTEAFF.

The J gene is TRBJ2-5, the V gene TRBV20-1, with 10 bases that match TRBD2. CDR3 length equals 15 residues. Trimming took 0 bases from V and 5 from J; bases not matched to a gene: 6. CDR1 is DFQATT, CDR2 SNEGSKA, per germline (reference sequence). CDR3 region: CSARDPAGGKETQYF. Written as DNA, the CDR3 is TGCAGTGCTAGAGATCCAGCGGGGGGGAAGGAGACCCAGTACTTC.

This clonotype was seen many times. The V call is TRBV28, the J call TRBJ2-2, with D maybe TRBD2 (6 bases). The CDR3 runs to 17 residues. CDR1 MDHEN and CDR2 SYDVKM come from the germline V gene. Trimming left V 7 bases short and J 4 bases short, with 22 bases between. CDR3 DNA: TGTGCCAGCAATCCTAGTCCAGGGAGGAGGGGCACCGGGGAGCTGTTTTTT. Its protein is CASNPSPGRRGTGELFF.

This clonotype was detected many times. This chain joins TRBV4-1 and TRBJ2-7, with 11 nucleotides matching TRBD1. The CDR3 contains 16 residues. V lost 2 bases, J lost 2 bases, and 5 bases stayed unmatched. Germline lookup yields CDR1 MGHRA and CDR2 YSYEKL. CDR3 bases: TGCGCCAGCAGCCAAATACCGGGACAGGGGGCCTACGAGCAGTACTTC. Residues: CASSQIPGQGAYEQYF.

Ten or more counts support this clonotype. The genes are TRBV2 and TRBJ2-2; 9 bases line up with TRBD1. The CDR3 is 16 residues long. Trimming took 5 bases from V and 2 from J; bases not matched to a gene: 6. Germline loops: CDR1 SNHLY, CDR2 FYNNEI. CDR3 protein: CASSKGQGTNTGELFF. The DNA of the CDR3 is TGTGCCAGCAGTAAAGGACAGGGGACTAACACCGGGGAGCTGTTTTTT.

This clonotype was picked up many times. The V call is TRBV11-2, the J call TRBJ2-5; 12 bases line up with TRBD2. There are 18 residues in the CDR3. Trimming at V came to 5 bases and at J to 5 bases, leaving 15 bases not matched to a gene. Per the germline V gene, CDR1 is SGHAT and CDR2 is FQNNGV. This CDR3 reads CASSRVRLAGGPRETQYF. The CDR3 DNA reads TGTGCCAGCAGCCGGGTGAGGCTAGCGGGAGGGCCCAGGGAGACCCAGTACTTC.

The chain joins TRBV10-3 to TRBJ2-2, with 8 bases lining up with TRBD2. CDR1 and CDR2 from the germline V gene are ENHRY and SYGVKD. This CDR3 spans 16 amino acids. After removal of 2 bases from V and 6 bases from J, the junction contained 8 bases not matched to a gene. Here the CDR3 reads CAISEEPAGGAGELFF. CDR3 DNA sequence: TGTGCCATCAGTGAGGAACCCGCGGGGGGCGCCGGGGAGCTGTTTTTT.

This clonotype has ten or more counts. The chain couples TRBV7-9 to TRBJ2-7; TRBD2 matches 7 bases. This CDR3 spans 15 amino acids. In germline, CDR1 is SEHNR, CDR2 FQNEAQ (reference sequence). V lost 5 bases to trimming and J lost 0 bases; unmatched junction nucleotides: 7. The CDR3 coding sequence is TGTGCCAGCAGCGTAAGCGGGGTGAGCTCCTACGAGCAGTACTTC. Protein sequence: CASSVSGVSSYEQYF.

This clonotype came up many times. The J gene is TRBJ2-7, the V gene TRBV5-1; no clear D. Germline CDR1 is SGHRS and CDR2 is YFSETQ. Between the trimmed V and J ends, which lost 4 bases and 2 bases, there was a span of 10 bases. The CDR3 has 13 amino acids. CDR3 DNA: TGCGCCAGCAGCGCGGACCTTACCTACGAGCAGTACTTC. As protein: CASSADLTYEQYF.

This clonotype has at least ten counts. The chain links TRBV28 to TRBJ1-1; D perhaps matches TRBD1 (5 bases). Germline V gene sequence: CDR1 MDHEN, CDR2 SYDVKM. The CDR3 length is 15 residues. Trimming took off 6 bases at V and 1 base at J, with 15 bases between the two ends. The CDR3 DNA reads TGTGCCAGCAGATCTCCCGGGACCGGGAACACTGAAGCTTTCTTT. This encodes CASRSPGTGNTEAFF.

This clonotype was counted at least ten times. V and J are TRBV2 and TRBJ2-2; D possibly corresponds to TRBD2 (5 bases). CDR1 and CDR2 (germline): SNHLY, FYNNEI. The CDR3 length is 15 residues. V lost 7 bases, J lost 0 bases, and 12 bases lay in between. CDR3 coding DNA: TGTGCCAGCACCATGGACTCCTCGAACACCGGGGAGCTGTTTTTT. It translates to CASTMDSSNTGELFF.

This clonotype was picked up many times. CDR3 in amino acids: CASSLVTENTEAFF. CDR3 coding DNA: TGTGCCAGCAGTTTAGTGACAGAGAACACTGAAGCTTTCTTT. The genes are TRBV12-3 or TRBV12-4 and TRBJ1-1; D is perhaps TRBD1 (5 bases). The CDR3 covers 14 residues. The V gene lost 1 base and the J gene lost 1 base, with 7 bases spanning the gap.

There are many counts of this clonotype. The chain links TRBV30 to TRBJ1-1, with no clear D. CDR3 length equals 13 residues. Germline CDR1 and CDR2: GTSNPN and SVGIG (reference sequence). V lost 0 bases, J lost 2 bases, and 7 bases lay in between. CDR3 region: CAWSVTLNTEAFF. The CDR3 bases are TGTGCCTGGAGTGTAACACTAAACACTGAAGCTTTCTTT.

This clonotype was seen ten or more times. The genes are TRBV5-8 and TRBJ1-5; a possible D gene is TRBD1 (5 bases). This CDR3 has 16 residues. The ends were cut back, 4 bases at V and 2 bases at J, with 16 bases in the middle. From germline, CDR1 is SGHTS and CDR2 YDEGEE. The CDR3 loop reads CASSGGEGRGNQPQHF. The CDR3 bases are TGTGCCAGCAGCGGAGGAGAGGGCAGGGGCAATCAGCCCCAGCATTTT.

The chain recombines TRBV4-1 with TRBJ1-1; TRBD1 agrees at 9 bases. The CDR3 extends over 16 amino acids. Germline loops: CDR1 MGHRA, CDR2 YSYEKL. The V gene end was trimmed by 4 bases and the J gene end by 1 base; junction bases not matched to a gene: 7. The CDR3 protein is CASSLTGTGSNTEAFF. The CDR3 DNA reads as TGCGCCAGCAGCCTTACCGGGACAGGGTCGAACACTGAAGCTTTCTTT.

This clonotype was recorded many times. The rearrangement links TRBV3-1 to TRBJ2-2; 7 nucleotides line up with TRBD2. This CDR3 has 16 amino acids. Germline-derived CDR1 and CDR2 are LGHDT and YNNKEL (reference sequence). V trimming: 2 bases; J trimming: 4 bases; junction bases outside the gene matches: 7. This chain's CDR3 is CASSQTTGGGTGELFF. CDR3 nucleotides: TGTGCCAGCAGCCAAACGACGGGAGGAGGCACCGGGGAGCTGTTTTTT.

The chain employs TRBV19 and TRBJ2-1, with 13 bases matching TRBD2. In germline, CDR1 is LNHDA, CDR2 SQIVND (reference sequence). The CDR3 contains 19 residues. The junction had 14 bases not matched to a gene; V was cut back by 9 bases and J by 0 bases. The CDR3 sequence is CASKNSGLAGASSYNEQFF. In nucleotides, the CDR3 is TGTGCCAGCAAGAATTCTGGACTAGCGGGAGCGAGCTCCTACAATGAGCAGTTCTTC.

This clonotype appeared many times. The chain is built from TRBV3-1 and TRBJ2-1; TRBD2 matches at 8 bases. Germline values: CDR1 LGHDT, CDR2 YNNKEL (reference sequence). The V and J ends lost 0 bases and 1 base, in that order; junction bases with no gene match: 8. The CDR3 contains 18 residues. CDR3 DNA sequence: TGTGCCAGCAGCCAAGAAAGGACTAGCCGAAGTTCCTACAATGAGCAGTTCTTC. It yields the protein CASSQERTSRSSYNEQFF.

This clonotype was recorded at least ten times. The chain employs TRBV3-1 and TRBJ2-7; D gene uncertain. V lost 3 bases and J lost 2, with 11 bases in between. The CDR3 is 14 residues long. Germline V gene sequence: CDR1 LGHDT, CDR2 YNNKEL (reference sequence). For the CDR3, the DNA is TGTGCCAGCAGCCACCCCAAGTCACCCTACGAGCAGTACTTC. Its protein is CASSHPKSPYEQYF.